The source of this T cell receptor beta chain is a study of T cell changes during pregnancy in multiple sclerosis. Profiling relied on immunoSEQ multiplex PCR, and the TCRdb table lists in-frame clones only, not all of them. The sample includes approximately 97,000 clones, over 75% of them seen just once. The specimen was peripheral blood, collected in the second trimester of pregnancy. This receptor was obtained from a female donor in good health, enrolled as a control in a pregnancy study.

The CDR3 DNA is TGTGCCATCAGTGAGTCGAGGGGGGGTGATCAGCCCCAGCATTTT. Protein product: CAISESRGGDQPQHF. V and J are TRBV10-3 and TRBJ1-5, with a weak D call TRBD1 (6 bases). The germline V gene has CDR1 ENHRY and CDR2 SYGVKD. CDR3 length: 15 residues. Trimming removed 0 bases at V and 5 bases at J, with 11 bases between.